Listed here is a single T cell receptor beta chain. The data were obtained in a study of blood T cell repertoires in COVID-19. Study in general: From the United States, Italy and Spain came samples of acute and convalescent COVID-19. The cDNA or gDNA used as material had been derived from T cells, B-cell-depleted T cells, or PBMCs.

TCRdb's table, derived via immunoSEQ multiplex PCR, lists solely in-frame clones and lacks some. Here the sample spans about 300,000 clones, 87% being singletons. The CDR3 extends over 12 amino acids. The V gene lost 4 bases and the J gene lost 8 bases, with 10 bases spanning the gap. The V gene's germline CDR1 is SNHLY and CDR2 FYNNEI. Sequencing input: peripheral blood. The chain is built from TRBV2 and TRBJ2-3, with D hard to call. This TCR was sampled from a woman in her 40s who had recovered from COVID-19. The CDR3 sequence: CASSVGVGTQYF. CDR3 bases: TGTGCCAGCAGTGTTGGAGTGGGTACGCAGTATTTT.